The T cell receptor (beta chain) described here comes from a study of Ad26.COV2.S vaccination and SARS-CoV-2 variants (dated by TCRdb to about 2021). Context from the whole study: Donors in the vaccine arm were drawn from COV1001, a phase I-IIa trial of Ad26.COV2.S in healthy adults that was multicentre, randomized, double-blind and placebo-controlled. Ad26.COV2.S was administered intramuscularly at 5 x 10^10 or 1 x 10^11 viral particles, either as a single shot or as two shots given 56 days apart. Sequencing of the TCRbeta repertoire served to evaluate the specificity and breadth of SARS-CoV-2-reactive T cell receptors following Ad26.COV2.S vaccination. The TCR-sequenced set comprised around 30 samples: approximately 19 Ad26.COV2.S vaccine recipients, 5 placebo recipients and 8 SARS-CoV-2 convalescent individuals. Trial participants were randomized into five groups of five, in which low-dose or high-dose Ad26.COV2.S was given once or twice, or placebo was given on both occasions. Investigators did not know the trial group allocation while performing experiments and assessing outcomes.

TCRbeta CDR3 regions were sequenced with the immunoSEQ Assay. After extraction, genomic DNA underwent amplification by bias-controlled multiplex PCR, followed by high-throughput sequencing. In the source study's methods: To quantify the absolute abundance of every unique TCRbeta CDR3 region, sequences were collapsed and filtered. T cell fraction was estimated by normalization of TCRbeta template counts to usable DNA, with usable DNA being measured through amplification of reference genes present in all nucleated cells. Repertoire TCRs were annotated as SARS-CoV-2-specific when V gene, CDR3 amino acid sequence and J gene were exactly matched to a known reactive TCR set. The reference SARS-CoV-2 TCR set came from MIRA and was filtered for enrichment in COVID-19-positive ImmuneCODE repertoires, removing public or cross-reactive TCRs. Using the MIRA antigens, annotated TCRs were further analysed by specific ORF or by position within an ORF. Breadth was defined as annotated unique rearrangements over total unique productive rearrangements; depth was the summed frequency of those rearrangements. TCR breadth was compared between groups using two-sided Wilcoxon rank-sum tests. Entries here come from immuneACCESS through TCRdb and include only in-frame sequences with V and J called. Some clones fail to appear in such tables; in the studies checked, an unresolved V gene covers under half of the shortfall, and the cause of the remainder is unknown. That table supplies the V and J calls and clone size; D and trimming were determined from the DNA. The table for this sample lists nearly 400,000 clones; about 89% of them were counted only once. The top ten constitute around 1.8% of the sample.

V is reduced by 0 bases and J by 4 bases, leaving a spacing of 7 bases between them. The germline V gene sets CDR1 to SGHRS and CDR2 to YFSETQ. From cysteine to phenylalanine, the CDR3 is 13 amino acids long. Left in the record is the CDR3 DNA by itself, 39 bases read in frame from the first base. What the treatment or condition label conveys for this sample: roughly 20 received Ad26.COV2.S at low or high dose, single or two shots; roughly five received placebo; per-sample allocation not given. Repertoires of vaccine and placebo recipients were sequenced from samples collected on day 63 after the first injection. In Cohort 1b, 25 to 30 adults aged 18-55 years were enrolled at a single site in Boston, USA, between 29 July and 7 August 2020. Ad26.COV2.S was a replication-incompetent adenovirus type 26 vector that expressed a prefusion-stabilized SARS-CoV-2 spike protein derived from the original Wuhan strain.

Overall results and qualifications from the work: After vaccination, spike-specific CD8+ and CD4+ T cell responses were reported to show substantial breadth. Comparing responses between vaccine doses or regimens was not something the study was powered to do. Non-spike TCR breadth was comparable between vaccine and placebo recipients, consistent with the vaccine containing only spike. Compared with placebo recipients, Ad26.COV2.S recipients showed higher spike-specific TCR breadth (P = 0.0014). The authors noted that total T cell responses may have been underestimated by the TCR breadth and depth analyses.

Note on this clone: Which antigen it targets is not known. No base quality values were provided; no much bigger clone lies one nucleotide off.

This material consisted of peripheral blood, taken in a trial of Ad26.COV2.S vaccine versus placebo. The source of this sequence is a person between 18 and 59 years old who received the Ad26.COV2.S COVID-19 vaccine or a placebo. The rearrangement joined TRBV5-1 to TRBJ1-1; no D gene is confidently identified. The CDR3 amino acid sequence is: CASSLVGITEAFF. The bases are TGCGCCAGCAGCTTGGTAGGGATCACTGAAGCTTTCTTT.